This entry is about one T cell receptor beta chain. There is no known antigen for this receptor. No base qualities exist here, and no much larger clone lies one base off it. This entry is derived from a study of shared clonotypes between healthy human individuals (dated by TCRdb to about 2020). Background for the entire study: The cohort comprised a couple of women and a few men aged 18 to 49 years. For each donor, CD4 naive and CD4 memory were each run on three plates, CD8 naive on two plates, and CD8 memory on one plate. The study deeply sequenced blood TCR repertoires of 5 or 6 healthy adults to estimate repertoire size and the extent of clonotype sharing between individuals. Different laboratories and diverse techniques were used to prepare libraries and sequence TCR repertoires, to increase sequencing depth and limit assay-specific biases. Between about 0.8 and 9 billion PBMCs per donor were obtained by leukapheresis.

CD8 naive samples consisted of CD45RO-negative cells that were positively selected for CCR7, yielding a CD45RA+CCR7+ population without TemRA cells. The donors were healthy, HIV-negative adults who had no recently reported acute infections or vaccinations. All donors were Caucasian adults living in Nashville, Tennessee, USA. After blood collection by leukapheresis, PBMCs were isolated using Ficoll-Histopaque density gradient centrifugation and then cryopreserved in the vapor phase of liquid nitrogen. Analytical flow cytometry was used to check the purity and quantity of each magnetically sorted T cell population. Each sorted fraction had its genomic DNA isolated and then quantified by UV absorbance on a Nanodrop 2000c. TCR CDR3 regions were amplified from genomic DNA by multiplex PCR using the deep immunoSEQ assay. Genomic DNA extracted from each cell subset was distributed evenly over all wells of several immunoSEQ 96-well plates, and each plate served as one replicate. Each replicate PCR for sorted subsets received about 220 ng genomic DNA, equal to roughly 33,000 T cell genomes. The purified libraries were quantified using a Qubit 3.0 fluorometer, sized with a Bioanalyzer 2100, and then quantified again using the KAPA Library Quantification kit. Each immunoSEQ 96-well plate was sequenced on its own single-read 150-cycle Illumina NextSeq 550 flow cell. In the original analysis: Because the immunoSEQ output included only junctional sequences and no quality scores, the filtering could not be the same as the filtering used for full-length reads. Sequences were annotated with PyIR, a Python wrapper for IgBLAST v1.9, and V/J genes and CDR3 were assigned using IMGT germline references. Reads were removed for weak V/J assignments (E-value above 1e-6), missing CDR3, stop codons, out-of-frame junctions, or ambiguous translated residues. V3J clonotypes were defined by identical inferred V gene, J gene, and CDR3 amino acid sequence. The percentage overlap between two repertoires was calculated by dividing the number of shared unique clonotypes by the size of the smaller repertoire. Richness of each repertoire was evaluated using RTK rarefaction, the Chao1 estimator, and Recon v2.1 estimates of unobserved clonotypes. Generation probabilities for all TCRbeta clonotypes obtained by the gDNA method from a few donors were computed using OLGA. TCRdb re-hosts the immuneACCESS table, in-frame sequences only. Its copies lack some clones; in the studies checked, an unresolved V gene accounts for under half of them, and the cause for the rest is not known. That table gives V, J and clone size, and the DNA gave D and trimming. This sample comprises some 740,000 clones, around 93% of them detected only once. The ten biggest clones cover under 30% of the sample.

From its cysteine to its phenylalanine, the CDR3 spans 15 amino acids. This entry keeps only the CDR3 DNA: 45 bases, framed from base 1. The germline V gene gives CDR1 as MNHEY and CDR2 as SVGAGI. At the junction V is shortened by 3 bases and J by 8 bases, with 17 bases in between. General findings and caveats noted by the study authors: Incomplete sequencing was indicated by rarefaction of sorted-subset datasets, despite the large sequencing depth. About 4.5% of naive CD4, 3.5% of naive CD8, approximately 2% of memory CD4, and approximately 0.39% of memory CD8 clonotypes were shared across four donors. The small number of donors limited the genetic and exposure-history diversity represented. Pairwise subsampling indicated that sequencing depth was expected to affect the degree of clonotype sharing among donors. Estimated clonotype richness was generally larger for naive than for memory subsets. Compared with non-shared clonotypes, clonotypes shared by all four sorted-subset donors had higher generation probabilities. Sampling was restricted to blood, and TCR repertoires in tissues likely differ from the TCR repertoires found in blood.

Sequencing input: naive CD8+ T cells sorted from blood. The sample's cell subset or site label, in plain terms: CD45RA+CCR7+. This chain joins TRBV6-5 to TRBJ2-1, with the D gene not confidently named. The TCR was taken from a man aged 25 to 40 in good health. The DNA reads as follows: TGTGCCAGCAGTTATCGCGAGATGGCATTTTATGAGCAGTTCTTC. This translates into CASSYREMAFYEQFF.